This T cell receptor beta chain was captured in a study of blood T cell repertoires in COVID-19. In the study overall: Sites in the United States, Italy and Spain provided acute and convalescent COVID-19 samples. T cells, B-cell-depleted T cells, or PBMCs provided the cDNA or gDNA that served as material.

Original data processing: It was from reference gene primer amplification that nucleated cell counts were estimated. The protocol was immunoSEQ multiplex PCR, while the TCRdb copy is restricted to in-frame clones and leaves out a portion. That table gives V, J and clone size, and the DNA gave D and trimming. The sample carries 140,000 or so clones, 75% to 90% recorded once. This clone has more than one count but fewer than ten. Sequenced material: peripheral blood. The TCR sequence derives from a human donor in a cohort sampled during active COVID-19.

CDR3 sequence: CAWNPGAGETQYF. CDR3 DNA: TGTGCCTGGAATCCAGGGGCAGGGGAGACCCAGTACTTC. The V gene is TRBV30, the J gene TRBJ2-5; TRBD1 might be the D (6 bases). The CDR3 sequence is 13 residues long. The ends were cut back, 4 bases at V and 5 bases at J, with 14 bases in the middle. From germline, CDR1 is GTSNPN and CDR2 SVGIG (reference sequence).